This T cell receptor beta chain was identified in a study of shared clonotypes between healthy human individuals. Whole-study results and caveats: Large sequencing depth failed to make sorted-subset sequencing complete, rarefaction showed.

In germline, CDR1 is GTSNPN, CDR2 SVGIG (reference sequence). Trimming removed 3 bases at V and 5 bases at J, with 23 bases between. This CDR3 spans 16 amino acids. Genomic DNA of each subset was evenly split across several immunoSEQ plates. Libraries were prepared by immunoSEQ multiplex PCR; TCRdb keeps only in-frame clonotypes and omits some of them. This sample carries more than 2 million clones, about 95% of them seen once, and the ten largest clones take 0.1% to 0.15%. A remark on this clone: As yet, its antigen is unknown.

Sample: naive CD4+ T cells sorted from blood. Subset defined: CD45RA+ positively selected. The chain carries TRBV30 and TRBJ2-7; possibly TRBD1 or TRBD2 for D (5 bases each). The TCR comes from a man aged 18 to 29 in good health. The CDR3 DNA reads TGTGCCTGGAGGCATGTGGGGGATATCAGGATCAACGAGCAGTACTTC. Its protein product is CAWRHVGDIRINEQYF.